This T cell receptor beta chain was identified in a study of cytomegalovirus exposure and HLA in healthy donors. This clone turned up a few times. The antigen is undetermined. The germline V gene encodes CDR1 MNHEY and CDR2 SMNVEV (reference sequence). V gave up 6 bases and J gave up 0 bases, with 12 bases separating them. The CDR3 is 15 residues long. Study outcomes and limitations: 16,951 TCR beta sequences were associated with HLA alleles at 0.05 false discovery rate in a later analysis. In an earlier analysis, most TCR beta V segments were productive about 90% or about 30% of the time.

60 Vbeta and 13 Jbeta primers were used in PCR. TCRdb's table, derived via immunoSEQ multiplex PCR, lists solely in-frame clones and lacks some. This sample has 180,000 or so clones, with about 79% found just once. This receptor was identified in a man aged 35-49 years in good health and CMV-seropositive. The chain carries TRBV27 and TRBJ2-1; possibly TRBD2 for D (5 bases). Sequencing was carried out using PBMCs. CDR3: CASRSGISSYNEQFF. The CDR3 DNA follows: TGTGCCAGCAGAAGCGGTATTAGCTCCTACAATGAGCAGTTCTTC.